This is a list of T cell receptor beta chains from one sample in a study of T cells in Graves' hyperthyroidism and ophthalmopathy. TCRdb reanalysed the multiplex PCR reads using MiXCR and keeps one entry per CDR3 protein. The sample yields around 540,000 distinct CDR3 sequences, roughly a sixth seen once. The sequencing input was blood. These receptors all come from a woman aged 30 to 39 with Graves' ophthalmopathy. Both conserved end residues are part of each CDR3. A D gene is named only where the DNA matches it firmly. Not every row has a clone size; where given, it reads once, few, many or a size class.

J gene	clone size	V gene	D gene	CDR3 protein	CDR3 DNA
TRBJ1-1	many	TRBV28	TRBD1	CASSPDRGPTEAFF	TGTGCCAGCAGTCCAGACAGGGGCCCGACGGAAGCTTTCTTT
TRBJ1-2	many	TRBV30	NA	CAWSVNGPGYTF	TGTGCCTGGAGTGTAAATGGACCCGGCTACACCTTC
TRBJ1-1	many	TRBV5-6	NA	CASSLDLGSGFTEAFF	TGTGCCAGCAGCTTGGACCTTGGCAGCGGGTTCACTGAAGCTTTCTTT
TRBJ2-3	few	TRBV18	TRBD1	CASSPKTGGSSTDTQYF	TGTGCCAGCTCACCCAAGACAGGGGGCTCTAGCACAGATACGCAGTATTTT
TRBJ2-7	many	TRBV7-9	NA	CASSLPASGGDEQYF	TGTGCCAGCAGCCTCCCCGCCAGTGGAGGCGACGAGCAGTACTTC
TRBJ2-1	many	TRBV6-2/TRBV6-3	NA	CASSYHLVGEQFF	TGTGCCAGCAGTTATCACCTGGTGGGAGAGCAGTTCTTC
TRBJ2-5	many	TRBV9	NA	CASSSGSRLQETQYF	TGTGCCAGCAGCTCCGGGAGTAGGTTACAAGAGACCCAGTACTTC
TRBJ2-1	many	TRBV5-1	NA	CASSLATSRDNEQFF	TGCGCCAGCAGCTTGGCAACTAGCCGAGACAATGAGCAGTTCTTC
TRBJ2-1	many	TRBV5-1	TRBD2	CASSSIGSSGSSYNEQFF	TGCGCCAGCAGCTCAATTGGCTCTAGCGGAAGCTCCTACAATGAGCAGTTCTTC
TRBJ2-6	NA	TRBV19	TRBD2	CASSTRLAGSSGANVLTF	TGTGCCAGTAGCACCCGACTAGCGGGTTCCTCTGGGGCCAACGTCCTGACTTTC
TRBJ1-1	NA	TRBV4-2	NA	CASSQEPGAGTEAFF	TGTGCCAGCAGCCAAGAACCCGGGGCGGGCACTGAAGCTTTCTTT
TRBJ2-3	few	TRBV15	NA	CASSQGGADTQYF	TGTGCCTCGAGTCAGGGGGGCGCAGATACGCAGTATTTT
TRBJ1-1	few	TRBV9	NA	CASSRTPMNTEAFF	TGTGCCAGCAGCAGGACACCCATGAACACTGAAGCTTTCTTT
TRBJ2-1	NA	TRBV12-5	TRBD1	CASGLGTAGSYNEQFF	TGTGCTAGTGGTTTAGGGACAGCCGGCTCCTACAATGAGCAGTTCTTC
TRBJ1-5	many	TRBV20-1	NA	CSAPNSQNSNQPQHF	TGCAGTGCCCCCAACAGCCAAAATAGCAATCAGCCCCAGCATTTT
TRBJ2-7	few	TRBV7-9	NA	CASSLARGITYEQYF	TGTGCCAGCAGCTTAGCACGCGGGATCACCTACGAGCAGTACTTC
TRBJ1-1	many	TRBV6-5	NA	CASSYSMRVLLNTEAFF	TGTGCCAGCAGTTACTCCATGAGGGTTCTATTGAACACTGAAGCTTTCTTT
TRBJ2-5	many	TRBV28	NA	CASSSPAQETQYF	TGTGCCAGCAGTTCCCCAGCCCAAGAGACCCAGTACTTC
TRBJ2-5	many	TRBV29-1	TRBD1	CSVEELGTEETQYF	TGCAGCGTTGAAGAATTAGGGACAGAAGAGACCCAGTACTTC
TRBJ2-1	many	TRBV2	NA	CASSEAGDNEQFF	TGTGCCAGCAGTGAAGCTGGGGACAATGAGCAGTTCTTC
TRBJ2-3	NA	TRBV29-1	NA	CSAGGGGTDTQYF	TGCAGCGCAGGGGGAGGAGGCACAGATACGCAGTATTTT
TRBJ1-5	NA	TRBV24-1	NA	CASSLHGSSNQPQHF	TGTGCCTCCAGTTTACACGGAAGTAGCAATCAGCCCCAGCATTTT
TRBJ1-5	NA	TRBV19	NA	CASKARTAIQDSNQPQHF	TGTGCCAGTAAGGCCAGGACAGCGATTCAAGATAGCAATCAGCCCCAGCATTTT
TRBJ2-5	NA	TRBV5-8	TRBD1	CASSSDPGQGATQYF	TGTGCCAGCAGCTCCGACCCGGGACAGGGGGCGACCCAGTACTTC
TRBJ2-5	few	TRBV18	NA	CASSPAGLGETQYF	TGTGCCAGCTCACCAGCAGGGCTGGGAGAGACCCAGTACTTC
TRBJ2-1	many	TRBV20-1	NA	CSARYGEQFF	TGCAGTGCTAGGTATGGTGAGCAGTTCTTC
TRBJ1-1	many	TRBV2	NA	CASEGVGGAEAFF	TGTGCCAGCGAAGGTGTAGGGGGGGCCGAAGCTTTCTTT